A single sample is the source of the 5 T cell receptor beta chains below, sequenced in a study of T cells in Graves' hyperthyroidism and ophthalmopathy. TCR beta CDR3 regions were amplified from RNA transcripts. An initial round of RT-PCR targeting the TCR CDR3 relied on the HTBI primer set. TCRdb re-analysed the multiplex PCR reads in MiXCR, keeping a single row per CDR3 protein. The top ten clones hold around a tenth of a sample with about 360,000 distinct CDR3 sequences, approximately 13% of them seen once. The sample comprised blood. These receptors all come from a woman aged 18-35 years with Graves' hyperthyroidism.

The table lists this clonotype with many counts. The chain couples TRBV27 to TRBJ1-1; D remains ambiguous. Germline CDR1 MNHEY, CDR2 SMNVEV (reference sequence). The CDR3 spans 14 residues. V lost 5 bases to trimming and J lost 6 bases, with 16 bases between them. The CDR3: CASSEQFTGAEAFF. CDR3 DNA: TGTGCCAGCAGTGAACAATTCACTGGGGCTGAAGCTTTCTTT.

The rearrangement uses TRBV13 and TRBJ2-5; 15 positions match TRBD2. V lost 5 bases to trimming and J lost 7 bases; unmatched junction nucleotides: 11. The CDR3 is 17 amino acids. Germline lookup yields CDR1 PRHDT and CDR2 FYEKMQ (reference sequence). For the CDR3, the DNA is TGTGCCAGCAGCGGACGGACTAGCGGGGGGGCCCGGATGACCCAGTACTTC. Protein product: CASSGRTSGGARMTQYF.

Points on this clonotype: A much larger clone is a single base away; this may be a read error. The chain has TRBV2 and TRBJ1-6, with TRBD1 identical over 9 bases. The CDR3 spans 15 residues. Per germline, CDR1 SNHLY and CDR2 FYNNEI. V trimming: 3 bases; J trimming: 7 bases; junction bases outside the gene matches: 4. The CDR3 reads CASSERTGANSPLHF. CDR3 DNA sequence: TGTGCCAGCAGTGAGAGGACAGGGGCCAATTCACCCCTCCACTTT.

V is TRBV15 and J is TRBJ2-7; the D is unclear. V lost 3 bases and J lost 0, with 15 bases in between. Germline-derived CDR1 and CDR2 are LNHNV and YYDKDF (reference sequence). The CDR3 contains 16 residues. In DNA form, the CDR3 reads TGTGCCACCAGCAGCCCCGAAACAGATTTCTCCTACGAGCAGTACTTC. Translating it yields CATSSPETDFSYEQYF. The full variable domain, completed using reference TRBV15 and TRBJ2-7, is DAMVIQNPRYQVTQFGKPVTLSCSQTLNHNVMYWYQQKSSQAPKLLFHYYDKDFNNEADTPDNFQSRRPNTSFCFLDIRSPGLGDTAMYLCATSSPETDFSYEQYFGPGTRLTVT.

This clonotype was recorded at least ten times. The chain has TRBV7-2 and TRBJ1-3; no reliable D call. Per germline, CDR1 SGHTA and CDR2 FQGNSA. Trimming stripped 5 bases from V and 3 bases from J, with 17 bases between. The CDR3 totals 16 residues. Here the CDR3 reads CASSPPGLGVGNTIYF. Here the CDR3 DNA reads TGTGCCAGCAGCCCTCCCGGGCTCGGAGTTGGAAACACCATATATTTT.